The rows below give T cell receptor beta chains drawn from one sample of a study of blood T cell repertoires in COVID-19. Clones were sequenced by immunoSEQ multiplex PCR, and TCRdb holds only the in-frame ones, with some missing. This table has around 300,000 clones, approximately 81% appearing once. Sequences were obtained from PBMCs or T cells enriched from blood (not recorded which). The origin of the receptors is a woman aged 45-59 years who had recovered from COVID-19. CDR3s include the opening cysteine and the closing phenylalanine or tryptophan. The order of the fields is clone size, J gene, D gene, V gene, CDR3 protein, CDR3 DNA. D genes are given only for firm matches. Rows give clone size only sometimes, using once, few, many, or a class for an expanded clone.

. | TRBJ2-1 | TRBD1 | TRBV11-3 | CASSAGTAYNEQFF | TGTGCCAGCAGCGCTGGGACAGCCTACAATGAGCAGTTCTTC
. | TRBJ2-7 | . | TRBV19 | CASSLRQASYEQYF | TGTGCCAGTAGTCTTCGACAGGCATCCTACGAGCAGTACTTC
. | TRBJ2-1 | . | TRBV7-7 | CASSLHDGSINEQFF | TGTGCCAGCAGTCTCCATGACGGGAGTATCAATGAGCAGTTCTTC
. | TRBJ1-1 | . | TRBV30 | CAWSKGVGTEAFF | TGTGCCTGGAGTAAAGGAGTTGGGACTGAAGCTTTCTTT
. | TRBJ1-3 | . | TRBV2 | CASSQRHLGNTIYF | TGTGCCAGCAGCCAGAGACACCTTGGAAACACCATATATTTT
few | TRBJ1-1 | . | TRBV19 | CASSIRVRKDMNTEAFF | TGTGCCAGTAGTATCCGGGTTCGAAAGGATATGAACACTGAAGCTTTCTTT
. | TRBJ1-5 | . | TRBV20-1 | CSASKPYGNQPQHF | TGCAGTGCTAGTAAGCCGTATGGCAATCAGCCCCAGCATTTT
. | TRBJ2-6 | TRBD1 | TRBV23-1 | CASSQVADRVTSGANVLTF | TGCGCCAGCAGTCAGGTAGCGGACAGGGTAACTTCTGGGGCCAACGTCCTGACTTTC
. | TRBJ2-6 | TRBD2 | TRBV9 | CASSATSGGSGANVLTF | TGTGCCAGCAGCGCGACTAGCGGGGGATCTGGGGCCAACGTCCTGACTTTC
. | TRBJ1-1 | . | TRBV6-1 | CASSDRGSRTTEAFF | TGTGCCAGCAGTGACAGGGGCAGCCGTACAACTGAAGCTTTCTTT
. | TRBJ1-5 | . | TRBV6-5 | CASSRGGLQPQHF | TGTGCCAGCAGTCGAGGAGGGTTACAGCCCCAGCATTTT
few | TRBJ2-3 | TRBD2 | TRBV4-2 | CASSQDWQRGGLDTQYF | TGTGCCAGCAGCCAAGATTGGCAGCGGGGGGGCCTAGATACGCAGTATTTT
. | TRBJ1-5 | . | TRBV19 | CASSIPGLGGNQPQHF | TGTGCCAGTAGTATACCAGGGTTAGGGGGCAATCAGCCCCAGCATTTT
. | TRBJ1-4 | . | TRBV7-9 | CASSLTGGATNEKLFF | TGTGCCAGCAGCTTAACCGGCGGGGCAACTAATGAAAAACTGTTTTTT
. | TRBJ1-2 | . | TRBV19 | CASSIWPGLYGYTF | TGTGCCAGTAGTATTTGGCCAGGGCTTTATGGCTACACCTTC
. | TRBJ1-2 | . | TRBV3-1/TRBV3-2 | CASSLPRGNGYTF | TGTGCCAGCAGCCTTCCTCGGGGAAATGGCTACACCTTC
. | TRBJ2-1 | TRBD2 | TRBV28 | CASGGGGPPNEQFF | TGTGCCAGCGGGGGGGGAGGGCCCCCCAATGAGCAGTTCTTC
. | TRBJ1-1 | TRBD1 | TRBV27 | CASSKTGTGGSTEAFF | TGTGCCAGCAGTAAAACCGGGACAGGGGGGAGCACTGAAGCTTTCTTT
. | TRBJ2-5 | . | TRBV5-1 | CASSLRGDFQETQYF | TGCGCCAGCAGCTTGAGGGGTGACTTTCAAGAGACCCAGTACTTC
. | TRBJ1-5 | . | TRBV7-2 | CASSPGREGQPQHF | TGTGCCAGCAGCCCCGGGAGGGAGGGTCAGCCCCAGCATTTT
. | TRBJ2-5 | TRBD2 | TRBV5-5 | CASSREGGRETQYF | TGTGCCAGCAGCCGGGAGGGCGGGAGAGAGACCCAGTACTTC
. | TRBJ2-7 | TRBD1 | TRBV5-1 | CASSLGDRVHEQYF | TGCGCCAGCAGCTTGGGAGACAGGGTGCACGAGCAGTACTTC
. | TRBJ1-4 | . | TRBV3-1/TRBV3-2 | CASGQGSTNEKLFF | TGTGCCAGCGGCCAGGGCTCAACTAATGAAAAACTGTTTTTT
. | TRBJ1-2 | . | TRBV29-1 | CSVEGGRGNGYTF | TGCAGCGTTGAGGGGGGGAGAGGTAATGGCTACACCTTC
. | TRBJ2-7 | TRBD2 | TRBV7-8 | CASSPRGRTYEQYF | TGTGCCAGCAGCCCTCGCGGGAGGACCTACGAGCAGTACTTC
few | TRBJ1-2 | TRBD1 | TRBV27 | CASSPTTGGGWVQGYTF | TGTGCCAGCAGTCCGACAACAGGGGGAGGCTGGGTGCAAGGCTACACCTTC
. | TRBJ2-2 | TRBD1 | TRBV7-9 | CASSLGWTGRNTGELFF | TGTGCCAGCAGCTTAGGGTGGACAGGGAGGAACACCGGGGAGCTGTTTTTT
. | TRBJ1-1 | TRBD1 | TRBV12-3/TRBV12-4 | CASSRGQGSEAFF | TGTGCCAGCAGCCGGGGACAGGGATCAGAAGCTTTCTTT
. | TRBJ1-2 | TRBD1 | TRBV30 | CAWSIGGAGYTF | TGTGCCTGGAGTATAGGGGGCGCTGGCTACACCTTC
. | TRBJ2-3 | TRBD2 | TRBV6-9 | CASSYRERGPPDTQYF | TGTGCCAGCAGTTATAGAGAGCGGGGCCCCCCAGATACGCAGTATTTT
. | TRBJ2-5 | . | TRBV18 | CASSPRRGQETQYF | TGTGCCAGCTCACCACGGCGGGGTCAAGAGACCCAGTACTTC
. | TRBJ1-5 | . | TRBV3-1/TRBV3-2 | CASSRGIGGNQPQHF | TGTGCCAGCAGCAGGGGGATCGGAGGTAACCAGCCCCAGCATTTT
. | TRBJ1-5 | . | TRBV9 | CASSETGFESQHF | TGTGCCAGCAGCGAAACAGGGTTCGAGTCCCAGCATTTT
. | TRBJ2-7 | TRBD2 | TRBV20-1 | CSASLRTRSYEQYF | TGCAGTGCTAGTCTCCGGACTAGGTCCTACGAGCAGTACTTC
. | TRBJ1-2 | . | TRBV19 | CASSSLRGNYGYTF | TGTGCCAGTAGCTCGCTCCGGGGGAACTATGGCTACACCTTC
. | TRBJ1-3 | . | TRBV6-5 | CASRALGNTIYF | TGTGCCAGCAGGGCCTTAGGAAACACCATATATTTT
. | TRBJ1-1 | TRBD1 | TRBV7-9 | CASSPGQDEYTEAFF | TGTGCCAGCAGCCCCGGACAGGATGAGTACACTGAAGCTTTCTTT
. | TRBJ2-5 | TRBD2 | TRBV7-8 | CASSPGLVDGTQYF | TGTGCCAGCAGCCCCGGACTAGTTGACGGGACCCAGTACTTC
. | TRBJ2-1 | . | TRBV11-2 | CASSSYVPYNEQFF | TGTGCCAGCAGCTCTTATGTCCCCTACAATGAGCAGTTCTTC
. | TRBJ2-2 | TRBD1 | TRBV6-2/TRBV6-3 | CASRYKQGTANTGELFF | TGTGCCAGCAGATACAAACAGGGGACCGCGAACACCGGGGAGCTGTTTTTT
few | TRBJ1-3 | . | TRBV5-6 | CASSYPGHTSGNTIYF | TGTGCCAGCAGCTACCCTGGACACACCTCTGGAAACACCATATATTTT
. | TRBJ2-6 | . | TRBV19 | CASSISVQGLSGANVLTF | TGTGCCAGTAGTATATCGGTACAGGGCCTATCTGGGGCCAACGTCCTGACTTTC
few | TRBJ2-3 | TRBD2 | TRBV6-4 | CASSELAGTTDTQYF | TGTGCCAGCAGTGAACTAGCGGGGACCACAGATACGCAGTATTTT
once | TRBJ1-4 | TRBD1 | TRBV5-1 | CASSRQGSGEKLFF | TGCGCCAGCAGCAGACAGGGAAGTGGTGAAAAACTGTTTTTT
. | TRBJ2-2 | . | TRBV4-3 | CASSQVVRYPRGRHTGELFF | TGCGCCAGCAGCCAAGTCGTGAGGTATCCCAGGGGTAGACACACCGGGGAGCTGTTTTTT
. | TRBJ1-4 | . | TRBV18 | CASSSDRPATNEKLFF | TGTGCCAGCTCATCAGACAGGCCAGCAACTAATGAAAAACTGTTTTTT
. | TRBJ2-7 | . | TRBV11-2 | CASSFVFPSYEQYF | TGTGCCAGCAGCTTCGTATTCCCGTCCTACGAGCAGTACTTC